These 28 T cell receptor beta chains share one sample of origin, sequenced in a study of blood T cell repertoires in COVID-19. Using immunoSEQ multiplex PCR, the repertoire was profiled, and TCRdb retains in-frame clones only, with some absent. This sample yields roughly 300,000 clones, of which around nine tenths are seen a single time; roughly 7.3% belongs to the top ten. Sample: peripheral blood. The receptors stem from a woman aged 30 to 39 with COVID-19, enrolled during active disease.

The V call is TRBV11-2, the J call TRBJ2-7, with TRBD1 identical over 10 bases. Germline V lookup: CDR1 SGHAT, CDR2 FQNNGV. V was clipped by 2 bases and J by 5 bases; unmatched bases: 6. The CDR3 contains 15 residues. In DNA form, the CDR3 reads TGTGCCAGCAGCTTAATCGGGACAGGGGTCGACGAGCAGTACTTC. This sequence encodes CASSLIGTGVDEQYF.

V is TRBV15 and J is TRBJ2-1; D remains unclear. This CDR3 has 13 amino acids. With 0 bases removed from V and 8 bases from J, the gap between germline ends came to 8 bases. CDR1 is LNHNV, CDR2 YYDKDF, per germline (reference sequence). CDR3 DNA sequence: TGTGCCACCAGCAGAGATTTATCTGATGAGCAGTTCTTC. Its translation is CATSRDLSDEQFF.

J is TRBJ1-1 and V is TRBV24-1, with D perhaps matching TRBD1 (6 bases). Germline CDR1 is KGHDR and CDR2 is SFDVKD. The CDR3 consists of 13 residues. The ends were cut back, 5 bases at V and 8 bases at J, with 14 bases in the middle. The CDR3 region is CATSVSGVREAFF. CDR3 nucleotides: TGTGCCACCAGTGTCTCAGGGGTGAGAGAAGCTTTCTTT.

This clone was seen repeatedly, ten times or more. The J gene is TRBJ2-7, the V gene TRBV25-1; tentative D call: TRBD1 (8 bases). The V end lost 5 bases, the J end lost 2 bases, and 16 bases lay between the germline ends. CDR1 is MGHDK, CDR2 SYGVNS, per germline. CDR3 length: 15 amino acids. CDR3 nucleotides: TGTGCCAGCAGTTCTCGACAGGGGACTACCTACGAGCAGTACTTC. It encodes CASSSRQGTTYEQYF.

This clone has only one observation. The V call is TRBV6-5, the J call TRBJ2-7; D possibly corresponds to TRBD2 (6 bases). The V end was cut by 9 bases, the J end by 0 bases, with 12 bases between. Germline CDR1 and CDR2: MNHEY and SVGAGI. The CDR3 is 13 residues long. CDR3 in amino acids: CASRAGISYEQYF. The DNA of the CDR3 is TGTGCCAGTCGGGCGGGAATCTCCTACGAGCAGTACTTC.

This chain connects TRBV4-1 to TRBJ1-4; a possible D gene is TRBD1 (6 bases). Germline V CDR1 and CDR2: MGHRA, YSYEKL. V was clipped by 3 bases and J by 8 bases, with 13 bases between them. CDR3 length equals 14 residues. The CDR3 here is CASSHLRGGEKLFF. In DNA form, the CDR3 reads TGCGCCAGCAGCCACCTGAGGGGGGGGGAAAAACTGTTTTTT.

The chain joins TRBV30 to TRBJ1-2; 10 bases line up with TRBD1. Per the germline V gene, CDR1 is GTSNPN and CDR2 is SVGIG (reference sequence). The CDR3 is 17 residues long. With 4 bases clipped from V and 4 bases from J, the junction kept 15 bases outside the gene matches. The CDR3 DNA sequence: TGTGCCTGGACCCCACTATTACGACAGGGGGCTGGCTATGGCTACACCTTC. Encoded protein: CAWTPLLRQGAGYGYTF.

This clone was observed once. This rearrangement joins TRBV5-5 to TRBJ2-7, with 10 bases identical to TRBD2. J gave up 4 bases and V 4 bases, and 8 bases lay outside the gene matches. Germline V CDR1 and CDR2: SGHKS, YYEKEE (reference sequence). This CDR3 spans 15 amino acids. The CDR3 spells CASSPGLAVRYEQYF. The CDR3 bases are TGTGCCAGCAGCCCCGGACTAGCGGTCAGGTACGAGCAGTACTTC.

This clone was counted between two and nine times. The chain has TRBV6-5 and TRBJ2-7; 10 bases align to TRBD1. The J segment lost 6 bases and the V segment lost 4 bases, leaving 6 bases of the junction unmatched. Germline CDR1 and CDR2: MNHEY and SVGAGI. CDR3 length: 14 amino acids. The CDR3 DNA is TGTGCCAGCAGTTTCCCCGGGACAGGGGTCGAGCAGTACTTC. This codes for CASSFPGTGVEQYF.

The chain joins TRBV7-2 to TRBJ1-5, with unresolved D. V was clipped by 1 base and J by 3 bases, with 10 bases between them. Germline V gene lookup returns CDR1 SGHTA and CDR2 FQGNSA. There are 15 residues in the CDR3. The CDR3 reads CASSLDGGPNQPQHF. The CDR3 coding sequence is TGTGCCAGCAGCTTAGATGGCGGGCCCAATCAGCCCCAGCATTTT.

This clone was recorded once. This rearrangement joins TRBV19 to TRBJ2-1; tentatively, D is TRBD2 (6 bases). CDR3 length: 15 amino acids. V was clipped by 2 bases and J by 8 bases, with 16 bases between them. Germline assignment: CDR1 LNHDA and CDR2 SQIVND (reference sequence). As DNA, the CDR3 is TGTGCCAGTAGTATAAAAGGAGGGCCCGTCGATGAGCAGTTCTTC. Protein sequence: CASSIKGGPVDEQFF.

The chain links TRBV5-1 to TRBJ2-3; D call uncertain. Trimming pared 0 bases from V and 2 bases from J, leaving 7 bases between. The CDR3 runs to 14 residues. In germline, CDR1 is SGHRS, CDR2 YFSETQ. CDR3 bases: TGCGCCAGCAGCTTGGAAAAGCCCACAGATACGCAGTATTTT. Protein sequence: CASSLEKPTDTQYF.

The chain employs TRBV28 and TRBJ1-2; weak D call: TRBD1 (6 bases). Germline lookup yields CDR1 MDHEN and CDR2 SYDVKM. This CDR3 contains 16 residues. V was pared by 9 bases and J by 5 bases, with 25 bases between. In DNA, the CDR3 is TGTGCCAGTTTACCCGAGCGGGGGGGGGCGCATTATGGCTACACCTTC. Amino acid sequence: CASLPERGGAHYGYTF.

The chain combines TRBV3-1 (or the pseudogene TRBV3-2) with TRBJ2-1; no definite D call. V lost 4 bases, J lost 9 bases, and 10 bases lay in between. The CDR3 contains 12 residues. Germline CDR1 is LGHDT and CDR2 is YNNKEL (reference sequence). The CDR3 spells CASSPSLGEQFF. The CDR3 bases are TGTGCCAGCAGCCCGTCCCTCGGTGAGCAGTTCTTC.

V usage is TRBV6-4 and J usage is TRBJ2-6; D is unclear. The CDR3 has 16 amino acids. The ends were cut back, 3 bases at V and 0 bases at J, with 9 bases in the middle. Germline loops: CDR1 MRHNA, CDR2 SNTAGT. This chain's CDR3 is CASSDGRSSGANVLTF. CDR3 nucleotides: TGTGCCAGCAGTGATGGCAGAAGCTCTGGGGCCAACGTCCTGACTTTC.

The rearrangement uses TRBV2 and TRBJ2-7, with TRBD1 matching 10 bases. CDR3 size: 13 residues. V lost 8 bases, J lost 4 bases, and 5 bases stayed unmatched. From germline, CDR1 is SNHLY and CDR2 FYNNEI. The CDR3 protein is CASGTGDGYEQYF. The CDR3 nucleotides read TGTGCCAGCGGGACAGGGGATGGGTACGAGCAGTACTTC.

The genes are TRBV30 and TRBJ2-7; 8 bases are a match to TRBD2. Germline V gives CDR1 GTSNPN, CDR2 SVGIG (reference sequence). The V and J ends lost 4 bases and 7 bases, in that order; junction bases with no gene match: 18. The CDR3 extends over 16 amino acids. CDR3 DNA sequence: TGTGCCTGGATACGCGGGCACGGGGGGGAGATGAGGGAGCAGTACTTC. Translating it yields CAWIRGHGGEMREQYF.

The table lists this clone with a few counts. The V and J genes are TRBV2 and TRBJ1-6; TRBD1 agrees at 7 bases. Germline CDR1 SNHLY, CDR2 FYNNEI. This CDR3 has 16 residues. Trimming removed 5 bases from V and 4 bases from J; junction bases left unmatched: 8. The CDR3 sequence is CASSFDATGYNSPLHF. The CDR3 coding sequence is TGTGCCAGCAGTTTCGACGCGACAGGGTATAATTCACCCCTCCACTTT. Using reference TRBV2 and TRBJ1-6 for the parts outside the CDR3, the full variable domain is EPEVTQTPSHQVTQMGQEVILRCVPISNHLYFYWYRQILGQKVEFLVSFYNNEISEKSEIFDDQFSVERPDGSNFTLKIRSTKLEDSAMYFCASSFDATGYNSPLHFGNGTRLTVT.

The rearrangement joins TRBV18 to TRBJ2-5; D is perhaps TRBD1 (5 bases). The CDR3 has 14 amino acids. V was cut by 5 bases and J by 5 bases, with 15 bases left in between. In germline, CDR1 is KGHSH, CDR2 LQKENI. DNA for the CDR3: TGTGCCAGCTCAGAGGACACCGCTGGGGAGACCCAGTACTTC. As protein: CASSEDTAGETQYF.

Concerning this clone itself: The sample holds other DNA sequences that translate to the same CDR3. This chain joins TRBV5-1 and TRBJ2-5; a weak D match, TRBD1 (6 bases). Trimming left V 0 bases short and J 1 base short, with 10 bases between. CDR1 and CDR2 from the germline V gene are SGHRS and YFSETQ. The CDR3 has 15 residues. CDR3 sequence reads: CASSLAVGAQETQYF. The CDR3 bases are TGCGCCAGCAGCTTGGCCGTGGGGGCCCAAGAGACCCAGTACTTC.

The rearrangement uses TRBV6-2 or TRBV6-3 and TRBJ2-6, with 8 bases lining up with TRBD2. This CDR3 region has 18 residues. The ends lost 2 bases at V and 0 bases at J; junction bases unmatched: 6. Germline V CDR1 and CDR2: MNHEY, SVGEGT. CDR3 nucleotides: TGTGCCAGCAGTTACGATCGCGGGAGGAGCTCTGGGGCCAACGTCCTGACTTTC. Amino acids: CASSYDRGRSSGANVLTF.

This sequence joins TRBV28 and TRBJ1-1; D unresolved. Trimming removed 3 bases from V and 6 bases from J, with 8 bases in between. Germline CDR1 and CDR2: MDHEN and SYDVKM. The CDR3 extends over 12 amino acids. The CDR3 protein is CASSFGTAEAFF. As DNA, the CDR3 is TGTGCCAGCAGTTTCGGAACAGCTGAAGCTTTCTTT. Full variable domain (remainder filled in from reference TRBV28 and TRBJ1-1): DVKVTQSSRYLVKRTGEKVFLECVQDMDHENMFWYRQDPGLGLRLIYFSYDVKMKEKGDIPEGYSVSREKKERFSLILESASTNQTSMYLCASSFGTAEAFFGQGTRLTVV.

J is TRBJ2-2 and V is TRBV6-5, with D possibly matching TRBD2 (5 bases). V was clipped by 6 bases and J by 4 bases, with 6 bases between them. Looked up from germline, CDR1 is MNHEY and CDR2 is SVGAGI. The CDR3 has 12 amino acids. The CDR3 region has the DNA TGTGCCAGCAGAGCGGTCACCGGGGAGCTGTTTTTT. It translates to CASRAVTGELFF.

The CDR3 sequence: CASKPEAVFQETQYF. The CDR3 nucleotides read TGCGCCAGCAAACCGGAGGCGGTCTTCCAAGAGACCCAGTACTTC. The genes are TRBV4-3 and TRBJ2-5, with a possible D match to TRBD2 (5 bases). Germline lookup yields CDR1 LGHNA and CDR2 YSLEER. V was shortened by 7 bases and J by 1 base, with 16 bases between the two germline ends. This CDR3 is built from 15 residues.

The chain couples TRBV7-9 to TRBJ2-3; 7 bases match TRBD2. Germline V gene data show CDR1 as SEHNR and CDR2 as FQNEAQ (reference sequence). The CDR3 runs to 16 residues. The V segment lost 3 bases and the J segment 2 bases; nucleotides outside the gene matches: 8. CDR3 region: CASSFNRREPTDTQYF. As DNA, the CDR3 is TGTGCCAGCAGCTTTAACCGGCGGGAGCCCACAGATACGCAGTATTTT. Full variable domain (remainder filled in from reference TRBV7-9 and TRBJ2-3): DTGVSQNPRHKITKRGQNVTFRCDPISEHNRLYWYRQTLGQGPEFLTYFQNEAQLEKSRLLSDRFSAERPKGSFSTLEIQRTEQGDSAMYLCASSFNRREPTDTQYFGPGTRLTVL.

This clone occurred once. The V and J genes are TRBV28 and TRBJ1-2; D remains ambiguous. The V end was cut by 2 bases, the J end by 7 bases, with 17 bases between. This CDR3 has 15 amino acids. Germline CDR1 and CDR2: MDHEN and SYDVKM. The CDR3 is CASSLTPHRAPGYTF. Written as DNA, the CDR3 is TGTGCCAGCAGTTTAACCCCCCACAGAGCCCCTGGCTACACCTTC.

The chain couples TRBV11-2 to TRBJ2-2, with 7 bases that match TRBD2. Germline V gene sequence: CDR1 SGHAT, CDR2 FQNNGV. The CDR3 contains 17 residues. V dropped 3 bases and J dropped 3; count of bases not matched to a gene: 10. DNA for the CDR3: TGTGCCAGCAGCTTGAGGCCGGGGAGGGGATACACCGGGGAGCTGTTTTTT. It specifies CASSLRPGRGYTGELFF.

CDR3 DNA sequence: TGTGCCAGCAGTCCACCTCAGGGTGTACGGGGCACAGATACGCAGTATTTT. Its protein is CASSPPQGVRGTDTQYF. The chain employs TRBV28 and TRBJ2-3, with D possibly matching TRBD1 (5 bases). The CDR3 has 17 amino acids. V lost 5 bases to trimming and J lost 1 base, with 19 bases between them. Germline CDR1 MDHEN, CDR2 SYDVKM.